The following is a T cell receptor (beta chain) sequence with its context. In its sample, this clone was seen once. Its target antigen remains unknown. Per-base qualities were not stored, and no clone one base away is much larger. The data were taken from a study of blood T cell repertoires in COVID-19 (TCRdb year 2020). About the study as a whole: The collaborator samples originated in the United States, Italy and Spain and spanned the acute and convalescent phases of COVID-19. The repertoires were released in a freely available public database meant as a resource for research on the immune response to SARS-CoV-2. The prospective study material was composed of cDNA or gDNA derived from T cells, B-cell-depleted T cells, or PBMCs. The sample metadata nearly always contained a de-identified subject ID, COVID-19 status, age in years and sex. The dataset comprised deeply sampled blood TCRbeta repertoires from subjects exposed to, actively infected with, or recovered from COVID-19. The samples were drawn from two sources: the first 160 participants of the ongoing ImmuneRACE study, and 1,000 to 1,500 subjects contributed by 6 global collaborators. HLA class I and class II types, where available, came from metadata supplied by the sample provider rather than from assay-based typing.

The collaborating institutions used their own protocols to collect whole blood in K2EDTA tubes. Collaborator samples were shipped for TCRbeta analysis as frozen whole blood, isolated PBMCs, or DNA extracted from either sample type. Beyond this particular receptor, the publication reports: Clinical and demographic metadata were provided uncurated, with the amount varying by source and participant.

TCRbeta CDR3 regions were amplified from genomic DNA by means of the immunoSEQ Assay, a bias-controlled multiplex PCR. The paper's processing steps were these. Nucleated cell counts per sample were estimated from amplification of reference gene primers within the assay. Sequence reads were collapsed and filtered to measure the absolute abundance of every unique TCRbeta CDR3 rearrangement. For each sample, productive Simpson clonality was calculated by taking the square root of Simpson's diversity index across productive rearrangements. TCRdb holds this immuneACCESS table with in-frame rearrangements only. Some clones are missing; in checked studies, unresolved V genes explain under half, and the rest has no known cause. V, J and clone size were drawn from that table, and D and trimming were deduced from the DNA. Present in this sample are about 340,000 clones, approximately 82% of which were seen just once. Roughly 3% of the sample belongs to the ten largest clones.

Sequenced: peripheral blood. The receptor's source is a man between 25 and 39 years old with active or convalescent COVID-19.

The CDR3 protein sequence reads: CASSLDRRGEQETQYF. The nucleotide sequence reads as follows: TGCGCCAGCAGCTTGGATCGGCGGGGGGAACAAGAGACCCAGTACTTC. The V and J segments used are TRBV5-1 and TRBJ2-5; 8 middle bases align to TRBD2. Trimming removed 0 bases from V and 2 bases from J; the gene matches leave 6 bases unexplained. Counted from cysteine to phenylalanine, this CDR3 has 16 amino acids. The CDR3 DNA has 48 bases and is translated from base 1. From the germline V gene, CDR1 is SGHRS and CDR2 is YFSETQ.